The rows below give T cell receptor beta chains drawn from one sample of a study of T-cell reconstitution after alpha-beta-depleted transplantation in children. TCRdb used MiXCR to reprocess the PCR reads, holding one entry per CDR3 protein. The repertoire includes fewer than 85,000 distinct CDR3 sequences, approximately 14% of them detected once, and 27% sits in the top ten. Sequenced here: PBMCs, mostly from graft donor cells, sampled 180 days after TCRalphabeta/CD19-depleted stem cell transplant. All receptors derive from a male patient under 10 years old who had a stem cell transplant for acute lymphoblastic leukemia, so the T cells may come from the graft donor. The CDR3 runs from the conserved cysteine through the conserved F or W. A D gene is named only where the DNA matches it firmly. Size is omitted from some rows. Given values are once, few, many or a class for expanded clones.

>.|many|TRBV10-3|TRBJ2-7|13
TGTGCCATCCCGGGACCGTCCCCCTACGAGCAGTACTTC
CAIPGPSPYEQYF
>TRBD2|.|TRBV9|TRBJ2-1|16
TGTGCCAGCACTAGCGGGAGGTTGAGCTCCTACAATGAGCAGTTCTTC
CASTSGRLSSYNEQFF
>TRBD2|few|TRBV7-2|TRBJ2-7|15
TGTGCCAGCAGCCCTCCGGGACTAGCGTTCTACGAGCAGTACTTC
CASSPPGLAFYEQYF
>.|.|TRBV6-6|TRBJ2-7|12
TGTGCCAGCAGTTACTCCTTTTACGAGCAGTACTTC
CASSYSFYEQYF
>.|many|TRBV5-1|TRBJ2-5|15
TGCGCCAGCAGCTTGGGGGCAGGGATGGTGAAGACCCAGTACTTC
CASSLGAGMVKTQYF
>.|few|TRBV20-1|TRBJ1-5|14
TGCAGTGCTAGTGAAACAAATAGCAATCAGCCCCAGCATTTT
CSASETNSNQPQHF
>TRBD2|.|TRBV5-1|TRBJ2-1|16
TGCGCCAGCAGCCCACGGACTAGCGGGGCCTACAATGAGCAGTTCTTC
CASSPRTSGAYNEQFF
>TRBD1|many|TRBV12-3/TRBV12-4|TRBJ1-2|15
TGTGCCAGCAGGGGGACAGGGCCCTATTACTATGGCTACACCTTC
CASRGTGPYYYGYTF
>TRBD2|many|TRBV6-2/TRBV6-3|TRBJ2-5|15
TGTGCCAGCAGTTACCCGACTAGCGGGAGGCAGACCCAGTACTTC
CASSYPTSGRQTQYF
>.|.|TRBV12-3/TRBV12-4|TRBJ1-5|16
TGTGCCAGCAGTTTAGCAGGGAATATAGCAATCAGCCCCCAGCATTTT
CASSLAGNIAISPQHF
>.|many|TRBV7-9|TRBJ1-2|13
TGTGCCAGCAGCTTAGGCCCGGTAGTTGGCTACACCTTC
CASSLGPVVGYTF
>TRBD1|.|TRBV12-3/TRBV12-4|TRBJ2-5|15
TGTGCCAGCAGTTGGTCGGACAGGGAGGAGGAGACCCAGTACTTC
CASSWSDREEETQYF
>TRBD2|many|TRBV6-1|TRBJ2-1|17
TGTGCCAGCAGTCCCCGGGGGGGCCTTAAAATCTTCAATGAGCAGTTCTTC
CASSPRGGLKIFNEQFF
>TRBD2|.|TRBV6-5|TRBJ2-3|19
TGTGCCAGCAGTTTCCCGGGGGGGCAAGCGGGAGGGCCAGCAGATACGCAGTATTTT
CASSFPGGQAGGPADTQYF
>.|few|TRBV20-1|TRBJ1-5|13
TGCAGTGCTACCGAGCAAAGCAATCAGCCCCAGCATTTT
CSATEQSNQPQHF
>.|.|TRBV11-2|TRBJ2-7|16
TGTGCCAGCAGCTTACGGGGATGGAGGGGCTCCTACGAGCAGTACTTC
CASSLRGWRGSYEQYF
>TRBD2|many|TRBV7-2|TRBJ2-3|16
TGTGCCAGCAGCTTGGCCACTAGCGGTGGAACAGATACGCAGTATTTT
CASSLATSGGTDTQYF
>.|few|TRBV6-1|TRBJ2-3|15
TGTGCCAGCAGCGACGGGTCAACTGGCACAGATACGCAGTATTTT
CASSDGSTGTDTQYF
>.|.|TRBV4-3|TRBJ2-4|14
TGCGCCAGCAGCCAAGTTTTTACTCGGAACATTCAGTACTTC
CASSQVFTRNIQYF
>TRBD1|few|TRBV7-8|TRBJ1-1|14
TGTGCCAGCAGCCGCAAGACAGGGTACACTGAAGCTTTCTTT
CASSRKTGYTEAFF
>.|.|TRBV5-1|TRBJ1-1|13
TGCGCCAGCCAAGGGATATGGAACACTGAAGCTTTCTTT
CASQGIWNTEAFF
>TRBD2|few|TRBV7-3|TRBJ2-7|18
TGTGCCAGCAGCTTAAAGGGCGGGGGGGGTTACCTCTCCTACGAGCAGTACTTC
CASSLKGGGGYLSYEQYF
>.|.|TRBV9|TRBJ2-3|15
TGTGCCAGCAGCGTAGTTACAGGCCTGACAGATACGCAGTATTTT
CASSVVTGLTDTQYF
>.|many|TRBV5-5|TRBJ1-6|16
TGTGCCAGCAGTATGAGGATGCAGGGAGTTAATTCACCCCTCCACTTT
CASSMRMQGVNSPLHF
>.|many|TRBV12-3/TRBV12-4|TRBJ2-4|15
TGTGCCAGCACCCTTGGAGGGGGCGGCAAAAACATTCAGTACTTC
CASTLGGGGKNIQYF
>TRBD1|few|TRBV12-3/TRBV12-4|TRBJ2-3|12
TGTGCCAGCAGTTCCACAGGGGTTCCGCAGTATTTT
CASSSTGVPQYF
>TRBD1|.|TRBV9|TRBJ1-1|16
TGTGCCAGCAGCGTAGTCCGACAGGGGAGAGGAACTGAAGCTTTCTTT
CASSVVRQGRGTEAFF
>.|few|TRBV7-2|TRBJ2-7|14
TGTGCCAGCAGCCCGCTGTCCGTTATAGACGAGCAGTACTTC
CASSPLSVIDEQYF
>TRBD2|few|TRBV5-1|TRBJ2-7|15
TGCGCCAGCAGCTTGGAAAGGCGGGGGGGCCATGAGCAGTACTTC
CASSLERRGGHEQYF
>.|.|TRBV4-3|TRBJ2-5|16
TGCGCCAGCAGCCAAGGATGGCGGGGCCTTCGGCAGACCCAGTACTTC
CASSQGWRGLRQTQYF
>.|few|TRBV25-1|TRBJ2-3|14
TGTGCCAGCACCCCGTGCGGGCTCACAGATACGCAGTATTTT
CASTPCGLTDTQYF
>.|many|TRBV7-2|TRBJ2-5|13
TGTGCCAGCAGCTTAGGGGGCGGGGAGACCCAGTACTTC
CASSLGGGETQYF
>TRBD2|many|TRBV18|TRBJ2-7|13
TGTGCCAGCTCACCACGCGGGGGAGGCGAGCAGTACTTC
CASSPRGGGEQYF
>TRBD1|.|TRBV7-3|TRBJ2-2|16
TGTGCCAGCAGCTTATGGACAGGGGGCAAAACCGGGGAGCTGTTTTTT
CASSLWTGGKTGELFF
>.|.|TRBV5-4|TRBJ2-3|13
TGTGCCAGCAGCATACCCCCCGGGGATACGCAGTATTTT
CASSIPPGDTQYF
>.|many|TRBV5-4|TRBJ2-7|15
TGTGCCAGCAGCTATGGACATCTCCTCATGTACGAGCAGTACTTC
CASSYGHLLMYEQYF
>TRBD1|few|TRBV20-1|TRBJ1-6|14
TGCAGTGCTAGAGTCGCGACAGGGAAATCACCCCTCCACTTT
CSARVATGKSPLHF
>.|many|TRBV10-3|TRBJ1-6|12
TGTGCCATCAGTGAGTCGAGAGGCAGTTCGCACTTT
CAISESRGSSHF
>TRBD1|few|TRBV5-1|TRBJ1-2|13
TGCGCCAGCAGTTGGACAGGGGTTGACGGCTACACCTTC
CASSWTGVDGYTF
>.|.|TRBV28|TRBJ2-7|19
TGTGCCAGCAGTTTAACCCTCGGAGCGGTAGAACGAATCCCCTACGAGCAGTACTTC
CASSLTLGAVERIPYEQYF
>.|few|TRBV7-2|TRBJ1-2|15
TGTGCCAGCAGCCCCACGCCCCACGGAAACTATGGCTACACCTTC
CASSPTPHGNYGYTF
>.|few|TRBV20-1|TRBJ1-3|15
TGCAGTGCTAGCCCCGGCACAGGGCTCGGAAACACCATATATTTT
CSASPGTGLGNTIYF
>TRBD1|.|TRBV27|TRBJ2-1|15
TGTGCCTGCAGTTCCCGGGACAGGGTTATCCATGAGCAGTTCTTC
CACSSRDRVIHEQFF
>.|.|TRBV28|TRBJ2-7|14
TGTGCCAGCAGTTTATGGAGGGGGACCTACGAGCAGTACTTC
CASSLWRGTYEQYF
>.|once|TRBV5-1|TRBJ2-7|15
TGCTCCAGCAGCGACCGGAGACCGAGCTCCTACGAGCAGTACTTC
CSSSDRRPSSYEQYF
>.|few|TRBV20-1|TRBJ2-1|17
TGCAGTGCTAGGGCATCCGGACCTGCGATGTTCTACAATGAGCAGTTCTTC
CSARASGPAMFYNEQFF
>TRBD1|.|TRBV6-2/TRBV6-3|TRBJ2-3|14
TGTGCCAGCAGTTGGACAGGGCAGGCAGATACGCAGTATTTT
CASSWTGQADTQYF
>.|.|TRBV5-7|TRBJ1-1|15
TGTGCCAGCAGCCTGGGCCTACACGGAGGCACTGAAGCTTTCTTT
CASSLGLHGGTEAFF
>.|few|TRBV4-1|TRBJ2-3|12
TGCGCCAGCAGCCTCTCCCGTGGAACGCAGTATTTT
CASSLSRGTQYF
>.|.|TRBV5-6|TRBJ1-6|17
TGTGCCAGCAGCTTGGCCCTCTCGGACGGCTATAATTCACCCCTCCACTTT
CASSLALSDGYNSPLHF
>.|few|TRBV5-5|TRBJ2-3|13
TGTGCCAGCAGCTTGGACCTTCGGAGTACGCAGTATTTT
CASSLDLRSTQYF
>TRBD1|.|TRBV2|TRBJ1-1|12
TGTGCCACAACAGGGGGCGTTGATGAAGCTTTCTTT
CATTGGVDEAFF
>.|few|TRBV20-1|TRBJ2-5|14
TGCAGTGCTTATCAGGGGGGCAGCCAAGAGACCCAGTACTTC
CSAYQGGSQETQYF
>TRBD1|few|TRBV27|TRBJ2-7|14
TGTGCCAGCAGTTTTAAGGGGGCCCCCTACGAGCAGTACTTC
CASSFKGAPYEQYF
>.|few|TRBV5-1|TRBJ2-3|16
TGCGCCAGCAGCCTGATGGCCACTTATTTCTCAGATACGCAGTATTTT
CASSLMATYFSDTQYF
>.|.|TRBV7-9|TRBJ2-1|16
TGTGCCACCCACAGGAGTAGCAGGGGCTCCTACAATGAGCAGTTCTTC
CATHRSSRGSYNEQFF
>TRBD1|few|TRBV28|TRBJ2-5|14
TGTGCCAGCAGTCGGACAGGGGGCGGAGGGACCCAGTACTTC
CASSRTGGGGTQYF